This T cell receptor beta chain was found in a study of blood T cells in healthy people across ages. Study-wide results and caveats: Calculation of diversity from one million T cells yielded estimates considered to be underestimates. Naive CD4+ cells and diversity were both higher in long-lived donors than in aged donors.

The germline gives CDR1 SGHTA, CDR2 FQGNSA. This CDR3 spans 13 amino acids. The V gene lost 4 bases and the J gene lost 4 bases, with 10 bases spanning the gap. Each donor was a healthy Caucasian individual from Russia, aged about 6 to 95. In this sample, this clonotype turned up a few times. What it binds is not known. Alongside a J-beta primer mix, a sample-barcoded 5' primer served in a second PCR lasting roughly 6 to 11 cycles. Via MiXCR, TCRdb re-called the 5' RACE reads, giving one row per CDR3 protein. This sample has 580,000 or so distinct CDR3 sequences, with around half found just once. The clonotype comes from a man at least 80 years old in good health. Sequencing input: blood. V gene TRBV7-2 combines with J gene TRBJ2-5, with a possible D match to TRBD2 (6 bases). The DNA of the CDR3 is TGTGCCAGCAGCTACGCGGGGCCAGAGACCCAGTACTTC. Amino acid sequence: CASSYAGPETQYF.